This TCR beta chain originates from a study of shared clonotypes between healthy human individuals. Findings and caveats of the study: Incomplete sequencing of sorted subsets was indicated by rarefaction despite large depth.

Worth noting for this clone: Its antigen is unknown.

Libraries were prepared by immunoSEQ multiplex PCR; TCRdb keeps only in-frame clonotypes and omits some of them. The table records millions of clones, 90% to 95% of them present only once. The CDR3 has 14 amino acids. Per germline, CDR1 GTSNPN and CDR2 SVGIG (reference sequence). Trimming cost V 4 bases and J 0 bases, with 12 bases left between them. CD4+ cells yielded CD45RA+ naive and CD45RA-negative memory subsets. The J gene is TRBJ1-1, the V gene TRBV30; D unclear. This TCR came from a man younger than 35 in good health. Sequencing was performed on naive CD4+ T cells sorted from blood. Subset: CD45RA+ positively selected. The CDR3 region is CAWIPRLVNTEAFF. DNA for the CDR3: TGTGCCTGGATCCCGCGTCTGGTGAACACTGAAGCTTTCTTT.